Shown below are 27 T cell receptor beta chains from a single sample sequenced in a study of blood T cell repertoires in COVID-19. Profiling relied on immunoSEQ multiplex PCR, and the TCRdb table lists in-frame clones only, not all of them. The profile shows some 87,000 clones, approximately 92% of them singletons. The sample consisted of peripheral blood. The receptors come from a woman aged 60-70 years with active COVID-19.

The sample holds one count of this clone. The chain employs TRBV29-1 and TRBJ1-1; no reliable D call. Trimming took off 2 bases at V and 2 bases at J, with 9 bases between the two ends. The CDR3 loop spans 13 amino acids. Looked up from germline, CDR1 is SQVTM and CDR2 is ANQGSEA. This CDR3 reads CSVEISLNTEAFF. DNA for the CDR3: TGCAGCGTTGAAATTTCGTTAAACACTGAAGCTTTCTTT. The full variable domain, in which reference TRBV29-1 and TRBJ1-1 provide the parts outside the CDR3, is SAVISQKPSRDICQRGTSLTIQCQVDSQVTMMFWYRQQPGQSLTLIATANQGSEATYESGFVIDKFPISRPNLTFSTLTVSNMSPEDSSIYLCSVEISLNTEAFFGQGTRLTVV.

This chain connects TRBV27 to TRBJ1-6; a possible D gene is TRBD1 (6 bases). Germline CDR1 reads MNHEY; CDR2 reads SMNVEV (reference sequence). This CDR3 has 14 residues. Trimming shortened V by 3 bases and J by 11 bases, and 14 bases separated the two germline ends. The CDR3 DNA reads TGTGCCAGCAGTTTGGGGGCCCTAGTTCCACCCCTCCACTTT. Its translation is CASSLGALVPPLHF.

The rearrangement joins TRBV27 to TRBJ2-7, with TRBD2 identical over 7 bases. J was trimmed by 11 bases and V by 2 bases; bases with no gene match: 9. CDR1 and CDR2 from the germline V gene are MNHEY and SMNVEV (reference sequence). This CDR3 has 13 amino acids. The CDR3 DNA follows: TGTGCCAGCAGTTTAAGTGGCGGGAGCGGGAAGTACTTC. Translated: CASSLSGGSGKYF.

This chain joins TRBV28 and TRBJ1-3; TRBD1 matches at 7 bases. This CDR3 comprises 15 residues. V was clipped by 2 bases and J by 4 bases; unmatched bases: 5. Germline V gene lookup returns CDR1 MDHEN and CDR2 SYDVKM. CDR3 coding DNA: TGTGCCAGCAGTTTAACAGGGGCTTCAGGAAACACCATATATTTT. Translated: CASSLTGASGNTIYF.

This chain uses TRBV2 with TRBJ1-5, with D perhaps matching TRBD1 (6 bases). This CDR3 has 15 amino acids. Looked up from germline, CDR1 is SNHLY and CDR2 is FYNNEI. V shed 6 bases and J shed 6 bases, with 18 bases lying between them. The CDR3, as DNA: TGTGCCAGCAGGGAGAACGAACAGGGTTCTCAGCCCCAGCATTTT. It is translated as CASRENEQGSQPQHF.

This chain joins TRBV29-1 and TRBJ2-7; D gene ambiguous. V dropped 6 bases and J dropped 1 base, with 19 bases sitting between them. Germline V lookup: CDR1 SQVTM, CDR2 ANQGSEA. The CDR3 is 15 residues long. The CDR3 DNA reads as TGCAGCGTAACTTTAACGCGGCCCATATCCTACGAGCAGTACTTC. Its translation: CSVTLTRPISYEQYF.

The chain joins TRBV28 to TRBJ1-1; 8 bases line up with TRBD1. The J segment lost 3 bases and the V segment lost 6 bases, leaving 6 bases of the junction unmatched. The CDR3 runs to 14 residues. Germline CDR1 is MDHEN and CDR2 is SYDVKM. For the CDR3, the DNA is TGTGCCAGCAGCCAGGGGGCGTTGGACACTGAAGCTTTCTTT. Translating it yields CASSQGALDTEAFF. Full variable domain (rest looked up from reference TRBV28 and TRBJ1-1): DVKVTQSSRYLVKRTGEKVFLECVQDMDHENMFWYRQDPGLGLRLIYFSYDVKMKEKGDIPEGYSVSREKKERFSLILESASTNQTSMYLCASSQGALDTEAFFGQGTRLTVV.

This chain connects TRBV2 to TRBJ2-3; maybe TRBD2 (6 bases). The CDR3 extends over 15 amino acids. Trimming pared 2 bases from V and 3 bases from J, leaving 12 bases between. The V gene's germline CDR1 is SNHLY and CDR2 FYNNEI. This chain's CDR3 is CASSELRGGTDTQYF. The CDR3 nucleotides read TGTGCCAGCAGTGAATTGCGGGGCGGAACAGATACGCAGTATTTT.

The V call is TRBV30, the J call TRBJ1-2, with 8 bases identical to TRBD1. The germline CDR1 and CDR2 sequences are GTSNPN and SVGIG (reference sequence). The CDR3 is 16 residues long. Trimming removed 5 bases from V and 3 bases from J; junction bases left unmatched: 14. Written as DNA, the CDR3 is TGTGCCTGGGGTCGGGACCGGGACAGGTGGGACTATGGCTACACCTTC. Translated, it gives CAWGRDRDRWDYGYTF.

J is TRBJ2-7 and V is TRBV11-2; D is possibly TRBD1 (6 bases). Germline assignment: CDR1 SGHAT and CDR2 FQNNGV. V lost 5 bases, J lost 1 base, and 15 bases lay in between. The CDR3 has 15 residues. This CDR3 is CASSTARQVSYEQYF. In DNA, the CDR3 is TGTGCCAGCAGCACAGCTAGACAGGTTTCCTACGAGCAGTACTTC.

CDR3 residues: CASSGLAGPGETQYF. CDR3 nucleotide sequence: TGTGCCAGCAGCGGACTAGCGGGCCCCGGGGAGACCCAGTACTTC. The chain links TRBV2 to TRBJ2-5, with 11 bases aligning to TRBD2. The CDR3 has 15 residues. With V trimmed by 6 bases and J by 5 bases, 8 bases remained unmatched. Germline values: CDR1 SNHLY, CDR2 FYNNEI.

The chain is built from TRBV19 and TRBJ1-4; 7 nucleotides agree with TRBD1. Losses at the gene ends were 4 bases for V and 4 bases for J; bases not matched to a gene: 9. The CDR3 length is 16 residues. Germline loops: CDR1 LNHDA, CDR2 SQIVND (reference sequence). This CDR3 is CASSREGQRDNEKLFF. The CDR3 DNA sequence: TGTGCCAGTAGTAGAGAGGGACAGAGGGATAATGAAAAACTGTTTTTT.

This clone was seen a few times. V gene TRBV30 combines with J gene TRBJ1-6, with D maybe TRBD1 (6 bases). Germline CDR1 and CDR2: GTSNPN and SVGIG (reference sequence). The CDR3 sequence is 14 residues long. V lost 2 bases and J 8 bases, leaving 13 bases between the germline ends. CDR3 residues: CAWSKGGGHSPLHF. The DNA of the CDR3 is TGTGCCTGGAGTAAAGGTGGGGGCCATTCACCCCTCCACTTT. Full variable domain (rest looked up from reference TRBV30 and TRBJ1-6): SQTIHQWPATLVQPVGSPLSLECTVEGTSNPNLYWYRQAAGRGLQLLFYSVGIGQISSEVPQNLSASRPQDRQFILSSKKLLLSDSGFYLCAWSKGGGHSPLHFGNGTRLTVT.

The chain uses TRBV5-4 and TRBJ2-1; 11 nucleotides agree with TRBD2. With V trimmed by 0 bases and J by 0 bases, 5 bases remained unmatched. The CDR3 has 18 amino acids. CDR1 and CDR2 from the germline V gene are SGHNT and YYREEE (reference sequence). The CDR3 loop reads CASSLATSGKFSYNEQFF. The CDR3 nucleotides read TGTGCCAGCAGCTTGGCGACTAGCGGGAAATTCTCCTACAATGAGCAGTTCTTC.

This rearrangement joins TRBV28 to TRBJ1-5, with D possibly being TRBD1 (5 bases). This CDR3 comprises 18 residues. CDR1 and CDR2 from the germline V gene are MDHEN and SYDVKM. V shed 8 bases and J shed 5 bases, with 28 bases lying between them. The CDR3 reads CASVELPREAVGDQPQHF. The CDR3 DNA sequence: TGTGCCAGCGTGGAACTCCCCAGGGAGGCGGTGGGGGATCAGCCCCAGCATTTT.

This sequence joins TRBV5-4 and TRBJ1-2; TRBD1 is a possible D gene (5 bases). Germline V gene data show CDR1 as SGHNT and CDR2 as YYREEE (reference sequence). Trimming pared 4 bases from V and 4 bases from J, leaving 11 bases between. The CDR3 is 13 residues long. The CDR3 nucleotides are TGTGCCAGCAGCCAGGGAGGGATCTATGGCTACACCTTC. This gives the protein CASSQGGIYGYTF.

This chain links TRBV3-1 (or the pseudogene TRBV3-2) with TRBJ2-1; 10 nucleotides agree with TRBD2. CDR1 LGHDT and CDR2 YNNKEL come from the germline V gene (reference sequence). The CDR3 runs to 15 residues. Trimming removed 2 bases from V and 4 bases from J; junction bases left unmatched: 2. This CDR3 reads CASSQLAGVYNEQFF. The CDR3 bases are TGTGCCAGCAGCCAACTAGCGGGAGTATACAATGAGCAGTTCTTC.

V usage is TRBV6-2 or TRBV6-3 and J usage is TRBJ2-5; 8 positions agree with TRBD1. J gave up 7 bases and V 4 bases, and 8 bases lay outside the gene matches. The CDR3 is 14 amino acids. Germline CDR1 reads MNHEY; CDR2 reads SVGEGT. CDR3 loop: CASSFLQGVVTQYF. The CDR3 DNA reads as TGTGCCAGCAGTTTCTTACAGGGGGTCGTGACCCAGTACTTC.

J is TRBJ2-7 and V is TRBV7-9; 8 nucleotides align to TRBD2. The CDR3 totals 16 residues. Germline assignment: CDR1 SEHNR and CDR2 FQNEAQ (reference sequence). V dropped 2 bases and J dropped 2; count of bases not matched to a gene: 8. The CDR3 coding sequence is TGTGCCAGCAGCTTAAGCGGGGGCAGGCCAACCTACGAGCAGTACTTC. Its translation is CASSLSGGRPTYEQYF.

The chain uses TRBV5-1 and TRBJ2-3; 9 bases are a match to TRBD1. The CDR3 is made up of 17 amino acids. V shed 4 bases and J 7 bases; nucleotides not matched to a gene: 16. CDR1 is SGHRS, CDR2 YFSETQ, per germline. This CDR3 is CASSLVPRGQGAHTQYF. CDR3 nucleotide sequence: TGCGCCAGCAGCCTGGTCCCCCGGGGACAGGGCGCCCATACGCAGTATTTT.

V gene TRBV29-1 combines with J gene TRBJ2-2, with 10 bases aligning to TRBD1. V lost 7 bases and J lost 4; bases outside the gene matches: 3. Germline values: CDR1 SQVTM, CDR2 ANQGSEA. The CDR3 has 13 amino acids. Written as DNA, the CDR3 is TGCAGCGCTGGGACAGGGGTCACCGGGGAGCTGTTTTTT. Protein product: CSAGTGVTGELFF.

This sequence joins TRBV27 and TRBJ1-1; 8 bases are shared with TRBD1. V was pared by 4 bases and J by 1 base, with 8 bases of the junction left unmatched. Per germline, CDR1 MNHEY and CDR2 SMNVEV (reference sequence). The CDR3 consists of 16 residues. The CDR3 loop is CASSSLGQGRNTEAFF. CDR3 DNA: TGTGCCAGCAGTTCCCTAGGACAGGGAAGGAACACTGAAGCTTTCTTT.

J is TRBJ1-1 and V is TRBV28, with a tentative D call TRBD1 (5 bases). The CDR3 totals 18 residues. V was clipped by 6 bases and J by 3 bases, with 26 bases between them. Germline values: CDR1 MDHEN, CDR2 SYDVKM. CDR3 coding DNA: TGTGCCAGCAGCCGCCGGAGTAGGGGTTCTTCGGTGCACACTGAAGCTTTCTTT. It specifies CASSRRSRGSSVHTEAFF.

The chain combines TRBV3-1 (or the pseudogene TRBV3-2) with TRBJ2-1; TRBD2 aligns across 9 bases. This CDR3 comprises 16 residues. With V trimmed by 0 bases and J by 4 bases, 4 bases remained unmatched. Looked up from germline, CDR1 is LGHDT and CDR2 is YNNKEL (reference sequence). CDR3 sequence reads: CASSQDRLAEYNEQFF. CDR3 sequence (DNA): TGTGCCAGCAGCCAAGATAGACTAGCGGAGTACAATGAGCAGTTCTTC.

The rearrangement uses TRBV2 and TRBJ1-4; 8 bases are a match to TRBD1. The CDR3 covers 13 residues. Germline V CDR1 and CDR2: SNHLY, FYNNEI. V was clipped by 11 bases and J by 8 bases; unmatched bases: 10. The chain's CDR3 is CAPIQGGNEKLFF. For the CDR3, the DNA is TGTGCCCCGATACAGGGGGGAAACGAAAAACTGTTTTTT.

Here the CDR3 DNA reads TGTGCCAGCAGTAGACAAGGGACAGGGCTGGCTACCCAGTACTTC. Protein sequence: CASSRQGTGLATQYF. The chain carries TRBV27 and TRBJ2-5; TRBD1 matches at 9 bases. CDR1 and CDR2 (germline): MNHEY, SMNVEV (reference sequence). With 5 bases clipped from V and 8 bases from J, the junction kept 12 bases outside the gene matches. The CDR3 length is 15 residues.

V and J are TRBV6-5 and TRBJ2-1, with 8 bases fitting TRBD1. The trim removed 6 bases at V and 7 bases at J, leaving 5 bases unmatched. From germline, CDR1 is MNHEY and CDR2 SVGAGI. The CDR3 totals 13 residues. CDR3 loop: CASRPGQGNEQFF. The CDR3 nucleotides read TGTGCCAGCAGGCCAGGACAGGGTAATGAGCAGTTCTTC.